The 16 T cell receptor beta chains below come from one sample, sequenced in a study of T cell responses to AZD1222 COVID-19 vaccine. Profiling relied on immunoSEQ multiplex PCR, and the TCRdb table lists in-frame clones only, not all of them. Found here are over 130,000 clones, 75% to 90% of them singletons; the top ten hold approximately 4.5%. The sequencing used peripheral blood, collected on day 0 of AZD1222 vaccination. Every receptor here comes from an adult in good health.

This sequence joins TRBV14 and TRBJ2-7; possible D gene TRBD1, 6 bases. This CDR3 comprises 13 residues. V gave up 6 bases and J gave up 4 bases, with 13 bases separating them. From germline, CDR1 is SGHDN and CDR2 FVKESK. In DNA, the CDR3 is TGTGCCAGCAGTTTTTCGACAGGTTACGAGCAGTACTTC. Residues: CASSFSTGYEQYF.

The chain employs TRBV19 and TRBJ2-2; maybe TRBD1 (6 bases). CDR3 length: 14 amino acids. Germline V CDR1 and CDR2: LNHDA, SQIVND (reference sequence). Trimming pared 6 bases from V and 5 bases from J, leaving 13 bases between. The CDR3 nucleotides are TGTGCCAGTAGGGGCACAGGGTCGACCGGGGAGCTGTTTTTT. Residues: CASRGTGSTGELFF.

The count of this clone is one. The chain uses TRBV15 and TRBJ1-1; 10 positions match TRBD1. V was clipped by 0 bases and J by 11 bases; unmatched bases: 12. This CDR3 has 16 amino acids. Germline CDR1 and CDR2: LNHNV and YYDKDF (reference sequence). For the CDR3, the DNA is TGTGCCACCAGCAGAGATTCGATGACAGGGGGCGCGGACGCTTTCTTT. This gives the protein CATSRDSMTGGADAFF. The entire variable domain, with the rest obtained from reference TRBV15 and TRBJ1-1, is as follows: DAMVIQNPRYQVTQFGKPVTLSCSQTLNHNVMYWYQQKSSQAPKLLFHYYDKDFNNEADTPDNFQSRRPNTSFCFLDIRSPGLGDTAMYLCATSRDSMTGGADAFFGQGTRLTVV.

The chain carries TRBV30 and TRBJ1-4, with D perhaps matching TRBD1 (5 bases). This CDR3 contains 15 residues. V was trimmed by 0 bases and J by 5 bases, leaving 13 bases between them. CDR1 and CDR2 (germline): GTSNPN, SVGIG (reference sequence). CDR3 sequence reads: CAWSVWGVINEKLFF. CDR3 DNA: TGTGCCTGGAGTGTTTGGGGGGTTATCAATGAAAAACTGTTTTTT.

V is TRBV19 and J is TRBJ2-3, with D perhaps given as TRBD1 or TRBD2 (5 bases each). This CDR3 region has 15 residues. Trimming removed 11 bases at V and 2 bases at J, with 20 bases between. CDR1 and CDR2 (germline): LNHDA, SQIVND (reference sequence). CDR3 protein: CASWDGSFSTDTQYF. The DNA for the CDR3 is TGTGCCTCTTGGGACGGCTCTTTCTCCACAGATACGCAGTATTTT. The full variable domain, rest sourced from reference TRBV19 and TRBJ2-3, is DGGITQSPKYLFRKEGQNVTLSCEQNLNHDAMYWYRQDPGQGLRLIYYSQIVNDFQKGDIAEGYSVSREKKESFPLTVTSAQKNPTAFYLCASWDGSFSTDTQYFGPGTRLTVL.

The chain is built from TRBV19 and TRBJ2-7; 9 positions match TRBD2. Germline V lookup: CDR1 LNHDA, CDR2 SQIVND (reference sequence). The CDR3 has 17 amino acids. V gave up 9 bases and J gave up 4 bases; unmatched junction bases: 19. For the CDR3, the DNA is TGTGCCAGGATACCCCAGAGCGGGAGGCCACCAGAATACGAGCAGTACTTC. Its protein product is CARIPQSGRPPEYEQYF.

This chain connects TRBV11-2 to TRBJ2-7; D unresolved. The CDR3 is 15 residues long. With 3 bases removed from V and 0 bases from J, the gap between germline ends came to 12 bases. Germline values: CDR1 SGHAT, CDR2 FQNNGV. CDR3 residues: CASSFKQMSSYEQYF. In nucleotides, the CDR3 is TGTGCCAGCAGCTTTAAGCAAATGAGCTCCTACGAGCAGTACTTC.

This sequence joins TRBV6-1 and TRBJ1-5; D is possibly TRBD1 (5 bases). CDR3 size: 18 residues. Germline V gene data show CDR1 as MNHNS and CDR2 as SASEGT. Trimming stripped 4 bases from V and 6 bases from J, with 25 bases between. The CDR3 loop reads CASSALYDRLLAAQPQHF. The CDR3 DNA sequence: TGTGCCAGCAGTGCTTTATACGACAGACTCTTAGCTGCTCAGCCCCAGCATTTT.

The V call is TRBV5-1, the J call TRBJ2-3, with 8 bases identical to TRBD2. The germline V gene encodes CDR1 SGHRS and CDR2 YFSETQ. Trimming at V came to 4 bases and at J to 6 bases, leaving 7 bases not matched to a gene. This CDR3 region has 14 residues. CDR3 region: CASSPIGGADTQYF. The DNA of the CDR3 is TGCGCCAGCAGCCCGATCGGGGGGGCGGATACGCAGTATTTT.

The gene calls are TRBV11-2 and TRBJ2-1; D gene unclear. Trimming took off 0 bases at V and 13 bases at J, with 10 bases between the two ends. Germline loops: CDR1 SGHAT, CDR2 FQNNGV. The CDR3 is made up of 12 amino acids. CDR3: CASSLDAGLQFF. DNA of the CDR3: TGTGCCAGCAGCTTAGATGCAGGTCTCCAGTTCTTC. Full variable domain (missing parts from reference TRBV11-2 and TRBJ2-1): EAGVAQSPRYKIIEKRQSVAFWCNPISGHATLYWYQQILGQGPKLLIQFQNNGVVDDSQLPKDRFSAERLKGVDSTLKIQPAKLEDSAVYLCASSLDAGLQFFGPGTRLTVL.

The V gene is TRBV15, the J gene TRBJ2-5, with TRBD2 matching 9 bases. The CDR3 spans 15 residues. J gave up 4 bases and V 2 bases, and 5 bases lay outside the gene matches. Germline lookup yields CDR1 LNHNV and CDR2 YYDKDF (reference sequence). The CDR3 is CATSRQTTSGETQYF. The CDR3 nucleotides read TGTGCCACCAGCAGACAGACGACTAGCGGAGAGACCCAGTACTTC.

V is TRBV9 and J is TRBJ2-1; 7 positions agree with TRBD2. There are 15 residues in the CDR3. Germline V gene sequence: CDR1 SGDLS, CDR2 YYNGEE. Trimming at V came to 2 bases and at J to 0 bases, leaving 2 bases not matched to a gene. CDR3 coding DNA: TGTGCCAGCAGCGTCCAGCGGGGCTCCTACAATGAGCAGTTCTTC. Its translation is CASSVQRGSYNEQFF.

With respect to this clone: The same CDR3 also results from other DNA sequences found in this sample. The chain has TRBV6-5 and TRBJ2-3, with TRBD2 as a possible D gene (6 bases). Between the trimmed V and J ends, which lost 6 bases and 0 bases, there was a span of 7 bases. The germline V gene encodes CDR1 MNHEY and CDR2 SVGAGI. This CDR3 spans 13 amino acids. CDR3 loop: CASRRDSTDTQYF. CDR3 in DNA: TGTGCCAGCAGGCGGGACAGCACAGATACGCAGTATTTT.

The chain joins TRBV3-1 (or the pseudogene TRBV3-2) to TRBJ2-1, with D perhaps TRBD2 (6 bases). The CDR3 extends over 17 amino acids. Germline lookup yields CDR1 LGHDT and CDR2 YNNKEL (reference sequence). V gave up 4 bases and J gave up 0 bases, with 16 bases separating them. In nucleotides, the CDR3 is TGTGCCAGCAGCCGCAGGCAGGGAGGAAGCTCCTACAATGAGCAGTTCTTC. The encoded protein is CASSRRQGGSSYNEQFF.

V gene TRBV6-5 combines with J gene TRBJ1-1, with 7 nucleotides matching TRBD1. The CDR3 runs 14 residues. Germline trimming cut 6 bases from V and 4 bases from J; bases unmatched to any gene: 8. Germline V lookup: CDR1 MNHEY, CDR2 SVGAGI. The CDR3 reads CASRKRQGVTEAFF. In DNA, the CDR3 is TGTGCCAGCAGAAAAAGACAGGGAGTCACTGAAGCTTTCTTT.

This chain joins TRBV28 and TRBJ1-5; D not certain. The V end lost 6 bases, the J end lost 2 bases, and 5 bases lay between the germline ends. The CDR3 totals 12 residues. Germline loops: CDR1 MDHEN, CDR2 SYDVKM. The CDR3 region is CASREGNQPQHF. In DNA, the CDR3 is TGTGCCAGCAGGGAAGGCAATCAGCCCCAGCATTTT.